This is a list of T cell receptor beta chains from one sample in a study of CD8+ T cells in alopecia areata. Only in-frame clones appear in the TCRdb table, and some are missing; sequencing was by immunoSEQ multiplex PCR. The data hold over 110,000 clones, with about half observed a single time. Sequences were derived from CD4+ T cells sorted from blood, sampled at week 0. All receptors come from a human donor with alopecia areata. Each CDR3 is given with its conserved first and last residue. D genes are given only for firm matches. A clone size is listed for some rows: how often the clone was seen (once, few, many), or a class if it is expanded.

clone size	V gene	D gene	J gene	CDR3 protein	CDR3 DNA
few	TRBV2	TRBD1	TRBJ1-4	CASRAGTAANEKLFF	TGTGCCAGCAGAGCCGGGACAGCGGCTAATGAAAAACTGTTTTTT
.	TRBV6-5	TRBD1	TRBJ1-1	CASSYSLTGGLAEAFF	TGTGCCAGCAGTTACTCGCTGACAGGGGGCTTGGCTGAAGCTTTCTTT
.	TRBV29-1	.	TRBJ2-5	CSVDASLWGETQYF	TGCAGCGTTGATGCTAGCCTCTGGGGAGAGACCCAGTACTTC
.	TRBV7-8	.	TRBJ2-1	CASSLVGDNEQFF	TGTGCCAGCAGCTTAGTGGGAGACAATGAGCAGTTCTTC
.	TRBV5-1	.	TRBJ2-3	CASSLGPENTDTQYF	TGCGCCAGCAGCTTGGGACCAGAAAACACAGATACGCAGTATTTT
.	TRBV29-1	.	TRBJ2-1	CSVGRGEQFF	TGCAGCGTTGGGAGGGGTGAGCAGTTCTTC
.	TRBV7-9	.	TRBJ2-7	CASSLNKGQYF	TGTGCCAGCAGCTTAAATAAGGGGCAGTACTTC
.	TRBV29-1	.	TRBJ2-4	CSVDFGRRDIQYF	TGCAGCGTTGACTTCGGCAGGAGGGACATTCAGTACTTC
once	TRBV10-3	.	TRBJ1-5	CAISAGISNQPQHF	TGTGCCATCAGTGCCGGGATTAGCAATCAGCCCCAGCATTTT
few	TRBV9	TRBD1	TRBJ1-1	CASSASGGNTEAFF	TGTGCCAGCAGCGCATCAGGGGGAAACACTGAAGCTTTCTTT
few	TRBV27	.	TRBJ2-2	CASSLLGTGELFF	TGTGCCAGCAGTTTATTGGGCACCGGGGAGCTGTTTTTT
.	TRBV5-6	.	TRBJ2-3	CASSLVGADTQYF	TGTGCCAGCAGCTTAGTTGGCGCAGATACGCAGTATTTT
.	TRBV19	.	TRBJ1-5	CASSLVSIEQPQHF	TGTGCCAGTAGTCTAGTGTCCATAGAGCAGCCCCAGCATTTT
.	TRBV30	TRBD2	TRBJ2-2	CAWSSGTSGTGELFF	TGTGCCTGGAGTTCCGGGACTAGCGGCACCGGGGAGCTGTTTTTT
many	TRBV14	.	TRBJ1-3	CASSQDITSSGNTIYF	TGTGCCAGCAGCCAAGATATTACAAGCTCTGGAAACACCATATATTTT
.	TRBV5-4	TRBD2	TRBJ2-5	CATKLAERGETQYF	TGTGCCACCAAACTAGCGGAGCGGGGGGAGACCCAGTACTTC
.	TRBV6-1	TRBD2	TRBJ2-5	CASSVMTSGRETQYF	TGTGCCAGCAGTGTAATGACTAGCGGGAGAGAGACCCAGTACTTC
.	TRBV23-1	TRBD2	TRBJ2-3	CASNPGTSGGGRTDTQYF	TGCGCCAGCAACCCCGGGACTAGCGGAGGGGGTCGCACAGATACGCAGTATTTT
.	TRBV2	.	TRBJ1-1	CASSTDLNTEAFF	TGTGCCAGCAGTACGGACCTGAACACTGAAGCTTTCTTT
once	TRBV4-3	TRBD2	TRBJ2-3	CASSQDRGRIDTQYF	TGCGCCAGCAGCCAAGACCGCGGGAGGATTGATACGCAGTATTTT
.	TRBV2	.	TRBJ1-1	CASRTGRTEAFF	TGTGCCAGCAGAACAGGGCGCACTGAAGCTTTCTTT
.	TRBV18	TRBD2	TRBJ2-7	CARAPSGRVPITYEQYF	TGTGCCAGGGCCCCCAGCGGGAGGGTCCCAATTACCTACGAGCAGTACTTC
.	TRBV7-2	TRBD2	TRBJ2-1	CASSLGLAGNNEQFF	TGTGCCAGCAGCTTAGGACTAGCCGGCAACAATGAGCAGTTCTTC
.	TRBV2	TRBD1	TRBJ1-5	CASQGTGDNQPQHF	TGTGCCAGCCAAGGGACAGGGGATAATCAGCCCCAGCATTTT
.	TRBV29-1	.	TRBJ2-3	CSVLPGLNTDTQYF	TGCAGCGTGCTGCCGGGACTTAACACAGATACGCAGTATTTT
.	TRBV28	.	TRBJ1-2	CASRPTYRGGYYGYTF	TGTGCCAGCAGACCCACCTATCGGGGCGGGTACTATGGCTACACCTTC
.	TRBV30	.	TRBJ1-2	CAWSDSGGGYTF	TGTGCCTGGAGTGACAGTGGGGGTGGCTACACCTTC
few	TRBV29-1	.	TRBJ2-5	CSVEGFSQETQYF	TGCAGCGTTGAAGGTTTCAGTCAAGAGACCCAGTACTTC
.	TRBV9	.	TRBJ1-3	CASSGTAGPPGNTIYF	TGTGCCAGCAGCGGAACTGCAGGGCCTCCTGGAAACACCATATATTTT
few	TRBV5-1	.	TRBJ1-2	CASSGMQGDGYTF	TGCGCCAGCAGCGGGATGCAGGGCGATGGCTACACCTTC
.	TRBV5-1	.	TRBJ1-3	CASSLDGSYGNTIYF	TGCGCCAGCAGCTTGGATGGCAGCTATGGAAACACCATATATTTT
.	TRBV15	.	TRBJ2-5	CATSSSGGLETQYF	TGTGCCACCAGCAGCAGCGGAGGCCTGGAGACCCAGTACTTC
.	TRBV29-1	.	TRBJ1-2	CSVGPGAYGYTF	TGCAGCGTTGGTCCAGGGGCCTATGGCTACACCTTC